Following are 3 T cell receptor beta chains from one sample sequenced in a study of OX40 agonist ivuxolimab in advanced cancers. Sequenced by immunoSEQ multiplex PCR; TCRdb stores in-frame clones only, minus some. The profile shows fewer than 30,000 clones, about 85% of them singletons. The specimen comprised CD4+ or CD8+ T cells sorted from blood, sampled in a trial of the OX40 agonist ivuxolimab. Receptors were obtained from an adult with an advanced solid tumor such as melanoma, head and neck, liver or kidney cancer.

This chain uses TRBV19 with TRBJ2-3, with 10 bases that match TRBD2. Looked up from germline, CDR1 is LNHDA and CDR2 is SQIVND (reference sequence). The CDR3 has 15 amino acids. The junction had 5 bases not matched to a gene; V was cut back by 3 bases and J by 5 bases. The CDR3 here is CASSISLAGIDTQYF. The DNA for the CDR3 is TGTGCCAGTAGTATCTCACTAGCGGGAATAGATACGCAGTATTTT.

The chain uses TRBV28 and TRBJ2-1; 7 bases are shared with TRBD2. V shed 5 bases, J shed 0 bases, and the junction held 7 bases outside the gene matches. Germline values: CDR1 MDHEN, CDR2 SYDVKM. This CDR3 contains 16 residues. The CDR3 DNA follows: TGTGCCAGCAGTATCCCCGGGGGGAGCTCCTACAATGAGCAGTTCTTC. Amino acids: CASSIPGGSSYNEQFF.

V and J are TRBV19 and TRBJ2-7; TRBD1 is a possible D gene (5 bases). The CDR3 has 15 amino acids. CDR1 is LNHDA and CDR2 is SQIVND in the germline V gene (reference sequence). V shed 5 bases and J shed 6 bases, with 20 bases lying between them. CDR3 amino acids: CASSALGHVSGEQYF. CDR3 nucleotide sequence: TGTGCCAGTAGTGCCCTCGGACACGTCTCTGGCGAGCAGTACTTC.